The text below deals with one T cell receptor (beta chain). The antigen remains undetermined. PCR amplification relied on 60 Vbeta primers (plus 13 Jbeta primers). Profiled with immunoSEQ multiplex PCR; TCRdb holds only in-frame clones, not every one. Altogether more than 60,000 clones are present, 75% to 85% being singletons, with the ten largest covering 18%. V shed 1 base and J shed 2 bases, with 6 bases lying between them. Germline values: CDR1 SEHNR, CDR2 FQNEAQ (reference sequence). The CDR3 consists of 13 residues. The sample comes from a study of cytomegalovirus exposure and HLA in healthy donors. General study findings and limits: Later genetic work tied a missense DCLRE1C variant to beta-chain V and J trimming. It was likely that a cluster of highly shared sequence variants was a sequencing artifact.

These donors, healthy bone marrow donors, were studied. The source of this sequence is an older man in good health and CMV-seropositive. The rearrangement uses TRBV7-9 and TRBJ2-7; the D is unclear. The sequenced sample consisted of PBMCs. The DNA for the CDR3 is TGTGCCAGCAGCTTAGAGGAGACCTACGAGCAGTACTTC. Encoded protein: CASSLEETYEQYF.